A selection of T cell receptor beta chains follows, all from one sample in a study of T-cell reconstitution after alpha-beta-depleted transplantation in children. A single record per CDR3 protein comes from TCRdb applying MiXCR to the PCR reads. Of about 350,000 distinct CDR3 sequences detected, roughly 15% appear once; the ten largest clones hold approximately 4.2%. Sequenced material: PBMCs, taken from the stem cell graft. These receptors originate from a human donor who donated a stem cell graft to a child with Fanconi anemia. The CDR3 runs from the conserved cysteine through the conserved F or W. D genes are given only for firm matches. The size entry is marked missing in some rows and otherwise reads once, few, many or a size class.

>TRBJ2-3|NA|TRBV2|many
TGTGCCGGCGGGGTAGCTTCAGATACGCAGTATTTT
CAGGVASDTQYF
>TRBJ2-1|NA|TRBV6-1|few
TGTGCCAGCAAGGCCGGTAGGGAGAGAGGTGAGCAGTTCTTC
CASKAGRERGEQFF
>TRBJ2-7|NA|TRBV7-8|many
TGTGCCAGCAGCTTAGACTACTACGAGCAGTACTTC
CASSLDYYEQYF
>TRBJ1-1|NA|TRBV11-2|NA
TGTGCCAGCAGTTCCGGGTTTTTTGCCACGAACACTGAAGCTTTCTTT
CASSSGFFATNTEAFF
>TRBJ2-2|NA|TRBV12-3/TRBV12-4|many
TGTGCCAGCAGTACTTCAACAGAGCACACCGGGGAGCTGTTTTTT
CASSTSTEHTGELFF
>TRBJ1-1|NA|TRBV18|few
TGTGCCAGCTCACCTGGAAGGTCTGAAGCTTTCTTT
CASSPGRSEAFF
>TRBJ1-5|NA|TRBV12-3/TRBV12-4|few
TGTGCCAGCAGTTTGGTCGGTCCGGATCAGCCCCAGCATTTT
CASSLVGPDQPQHF
>TRBJ1-6|NA|TRBV7-9|many
TGTGCCAGCAGCTTGGATCCCTATAGTTCACCCCTCCACTTT
CASSLDPYSSPLHF
>TRBJ2-1|NA|TRBV27|few
TGTGCCAGCAGTTTTTCGGGACTTCCAAGGTTCTCCTACAATGAGCAGTTCTTC
CASSFSGLPRFSYNEQFF
>TRBJ2-2|NA|TRBV4-3|many
TGCGCCAGCAGCCAAGAGTTCCTGAACACCGGGGAGCTGTTTTTT
CASSQEFLNTGELFF
>TRBJ2-3|NA|TRBV20-1|many
TGCAGCCTAACATGGGAAGATACGCAGTATTTT
CSLTWEDTQYF
>TRBJ2-5|NA|TRBV4-1|NA
TGCGCCAGCAGCCAATTGTGGGGAGAGACCCAGTACTTC
CASSQLWGETQYF
>TRBJ2-7|NA|TRBV7-9|NA
TGTGCCAGCAGCTTAGTAGGGTCAGCCCCTCGGGAGCAGTACTTC
CASSLVGSAPREQYF
>TRBJ1-2|TRBD1|TRBV11-2|NA
TGTGCCAGCAGCGCGACGACAGGGATCCATGGCTACACCTTC
CASSATTGIHGYTF
>TRBJ2-7|NA|TRBV7-2|many
TGTGCCAGCAGTTTAGTTAGGGGGGCATACGAGCAGTACTTC
CASSLVRGAYEQYF
>TRBJ2-3|TRBD1|TRBV20-1|NA
TGCAGTGCTATCCGGGACAGGGGTACAGATACGCAGTATTTT
CSAIRDRGTDTQYF
>TRBJ1-1|TRBD1|TRBV5-6|NA
TGTGCCAGCAGCCCGGGACAGGGGGTGTTTAGCACTGAAGCTTTCTTT
CASSPGQGVFSTEAFF
>TRBJ2-3|TRBD2|TRBV7-1|once
TGTGCCAGCAGCTCCCGGGGGGGGGCGGGAACCTCGTCGGATACGCAGTATTTT
CASSSRGGAGTSSDTQYF
>TRBJ2-1|NA|TRBV5-1|many
TGCGCCAGCAGCTTGGCCATGAAGGGGACTGAGCAGTTCTTC
CASSLAMKGTEQFF